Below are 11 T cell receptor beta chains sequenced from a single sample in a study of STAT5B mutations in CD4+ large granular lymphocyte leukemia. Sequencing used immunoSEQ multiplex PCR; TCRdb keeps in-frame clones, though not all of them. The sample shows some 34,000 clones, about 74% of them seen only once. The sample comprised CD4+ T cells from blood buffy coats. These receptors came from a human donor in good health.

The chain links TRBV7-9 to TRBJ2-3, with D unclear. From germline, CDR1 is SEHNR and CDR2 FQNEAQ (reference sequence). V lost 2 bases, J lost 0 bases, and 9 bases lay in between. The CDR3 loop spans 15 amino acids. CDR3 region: CASSLLAISTDTQYF. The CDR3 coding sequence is TGTGCCAGCAGCTTACTGGCGATAAGCACAGATACGCAGTATTTT.

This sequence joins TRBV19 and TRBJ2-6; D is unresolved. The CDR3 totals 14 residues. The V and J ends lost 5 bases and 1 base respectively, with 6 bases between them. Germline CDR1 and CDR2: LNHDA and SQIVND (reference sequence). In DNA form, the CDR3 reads TGTGCCAGTAGTGTAGGATCTGGGGCCAACGTCCTGACTTTC. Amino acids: CASSVGSGANVLTF. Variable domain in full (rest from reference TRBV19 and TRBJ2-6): DGGITQSPKYLFRKEGQNVTLSCEQNLNHDAMYWYRQDPGQGLRLIYYSQIVNDFQKGDIAEGYSVSREKKESFPLTVTSAQKNPTAFYLCASSVGSGANVLTFGAGSRLTVL.

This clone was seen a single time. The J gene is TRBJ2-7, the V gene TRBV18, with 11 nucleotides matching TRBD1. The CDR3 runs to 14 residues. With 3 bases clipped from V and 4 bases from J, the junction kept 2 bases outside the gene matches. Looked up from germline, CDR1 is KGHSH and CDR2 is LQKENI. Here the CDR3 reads CASSPDRGPYEQYF. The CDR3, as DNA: TGTGCCAGCTCACCGGACAGGGGGCCTTACGAGCAGTACTTC.

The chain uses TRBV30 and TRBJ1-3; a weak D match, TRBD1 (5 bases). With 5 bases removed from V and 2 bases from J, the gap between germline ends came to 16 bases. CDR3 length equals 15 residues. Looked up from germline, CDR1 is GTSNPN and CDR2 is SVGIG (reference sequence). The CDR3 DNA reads TGTGCCTGGGGTGGGCAGGGAGGAACTGGAAACACCATATATTTT. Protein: CAWGGQGGTGNTIYF.

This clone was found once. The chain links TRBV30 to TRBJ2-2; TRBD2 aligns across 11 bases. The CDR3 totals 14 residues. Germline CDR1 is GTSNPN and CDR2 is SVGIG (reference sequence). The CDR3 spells CAVAGGPITGELFF. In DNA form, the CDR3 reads TGTGCTGTAGCGGGAGGGCCCATCACCGGGGAGCTGTTTTTT.

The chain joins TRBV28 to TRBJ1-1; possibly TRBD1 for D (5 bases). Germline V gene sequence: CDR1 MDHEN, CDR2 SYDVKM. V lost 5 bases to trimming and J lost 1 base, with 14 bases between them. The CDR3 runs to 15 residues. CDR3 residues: CASSPLGQGNTEAFF. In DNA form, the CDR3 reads TGTGCCAGCAGTCCCCTCGGGCAGGGGAACACTGAAGCTTTCTTT.

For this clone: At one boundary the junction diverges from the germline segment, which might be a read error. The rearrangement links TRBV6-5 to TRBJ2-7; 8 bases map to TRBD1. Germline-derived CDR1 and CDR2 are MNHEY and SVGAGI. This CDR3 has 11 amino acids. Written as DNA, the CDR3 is TGTGCCAGCAGCGACAGGGGCGAGCAGTGCTTC. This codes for CASSDRGEQCF.

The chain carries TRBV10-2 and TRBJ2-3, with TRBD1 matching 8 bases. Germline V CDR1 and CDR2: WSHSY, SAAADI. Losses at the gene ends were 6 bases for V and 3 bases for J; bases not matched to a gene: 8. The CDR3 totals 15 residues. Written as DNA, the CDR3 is TGCGCCAGCAGCCAGACAGGGGTGAGGACAGATACGCAGTATTTT. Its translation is CASSQTGVRTDTQYF.

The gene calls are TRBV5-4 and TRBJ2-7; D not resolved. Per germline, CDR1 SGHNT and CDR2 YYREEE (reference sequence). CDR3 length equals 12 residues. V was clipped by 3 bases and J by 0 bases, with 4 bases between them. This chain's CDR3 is CASSWGSYEQYF. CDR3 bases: TGTGCCAGCAGCTGGGGCTCCTACGAGCAGTACTTC.

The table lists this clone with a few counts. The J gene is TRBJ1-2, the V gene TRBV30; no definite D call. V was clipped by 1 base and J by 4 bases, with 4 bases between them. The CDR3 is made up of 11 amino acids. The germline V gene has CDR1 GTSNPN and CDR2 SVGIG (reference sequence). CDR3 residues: CAWSGSYGYTF. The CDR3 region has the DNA TGTGCCTGGAGTGGGAGCTATGGCTACACCTTC.

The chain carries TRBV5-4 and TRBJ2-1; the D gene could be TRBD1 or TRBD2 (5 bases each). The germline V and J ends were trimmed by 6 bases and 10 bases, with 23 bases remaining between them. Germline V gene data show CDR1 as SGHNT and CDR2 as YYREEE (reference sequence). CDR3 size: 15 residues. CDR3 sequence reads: CASTLGDLTAREQFF. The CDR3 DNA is TGTGCCAGCACCCTAGGGGACCTCACCGCCCGAGAGCAGTTCTTC.